The next 15 T cell receptor beta chains were all read from a single sample in a study of shared clonotypes between healthy human individuals. Some clones are missing from TCRdb's copy, which holds only in-frame ones; the method was immunoSEQ multiplex PCR. The repertoire consists of millions of clones, with less than 95% occurring once and the leading ten covering about 1.1%. The naive CD8 population came from CD45RO-negative cells selected for CCR7, without terminally differentiated effector memory CD45RA+ cells. The sequencing sample was made of naive CD8+ T cells sorted from blood. Receptors were obtained from a man between 18 and 29 years old in good health.

This chain joins TRBV9 and TRBJ1-1; possibly TRBD1 for D (5 bases). The CDR3 extends over 13 amino acids. Trimming pared 4 bases from V and 1 base from J, leaving 8 bases between. CDR1 is SGDLS and CDR2 is YYNGEE in the germline V gene. CDR3 amino acids: CASSRGPNTEAFF. CDR3 DNA: TGTGCCAGCAGCAGGGGTCCGAACACTGAAGCTTTCTTT. The variable domain in full, with the rest retrieved from reference TRBV9 and TRBJ1-1, is DSGVTQTPKHLITATGQRVTLRCSPRSGDLSVYWYQQSLDQGLQFLIQYYNGEERAKGNILERFSAQQFPDLHSELNLSSLELGDSALYFCASSRGPNTEAFFGQGTRLTVV.

This clone has a single count. The V gene is TRBV11-1, the J gene TRBJ2-5; D remains unclear. With 4 bases removed from V and 3 bases from J, the gap between germline ends came to 9 bases. CDR1 and CDR2 (germline): SGHAT, FQDESV (reference sequence). The CDR3 is made up of 13 amino acids. CDR3 DNA: TGTGCCAGCAGCTGGGGTGTGGAAGAGACCCAGTACTTC. Translating gives CASSWGVEETQYF.

The V and J genes are TRBV9 and TRBJ1-3; D unresolved. V gave up 4 bases and J gave up 3 bases, with 17 bases separating them. The CDR3 has 16 amino acids. The germline CDR1 and CDR2 sequences are SGDLS and YYNGEE. CDR3: CASSPSTEGDGNTIYF. CDR3 nucleotides: TGTGCCAGCAGCCCTTCGACCGAGGGCGATGGAAACACCATATATTTT. The full variable domain, completed using reference TRBV9 and TRBJ1-3, is DSGVTQTPKHLITATGQRVTLRCSPRSGDLSVYWYQQSLDQGLQFLIQYYNGEERAKGNILERFSAQQFPDLHSELNLSSLELGDSALYFCASSPSTEGDGNTIYFGEGSWLTVV.

The DNA for the CDR3 is TGTGCCAGCAGTTACTCGAAGGCCAATGAGCAGTTCTTC. It specifies CASSYSKANEQFF. The chain links TRBV6-5 to TRBJ2-1; D is undetermined. Germline CDR1 MNHEY, CDR2 SVGAGI. Trimming removed 0 bases at V and 6 bases at J, with 6 bases between. This CDR3 is built from 13 residues.

This clone was picked up one time. J is TRBJ2-1 and V is TRBV2; D ambiguous. The CDR3 is 17 amino acids. Germline V gives CDR1 SNHLY, CDR2 FYNNEI. Trimming removed 3 bases from V and 0 bases from J, with 15 bases in between. CDR3 sequence reads: CASSEPTLHSSYNEQFF. CDR3 nucleotide sequence: TGTGCCAGCAGTGAGCCGACCCTACACAGCTCCTACAATGAGCAGTTCTTC.

The rearrangement joins TRBV6-1 to TRBJ1-1; D not certain. The CDR3 is 14 residues long. V lost 3 bases to trimming and J lost 4 bases, with 12 bases between them. Germline-derived CDR1 and CDR2 are MNHNS and SASEGT. CDR3 sequence reads: CASSDRGSSTEAFF. The CDR3 bases are TGTGCCAGCAGTGATCGGGGAAGTAGCACTGAAGCTTTCTTT.

This clone was seen a few times. The rearrangement uses TRBV19 and TRBJ1-2; D possibly corresponds to TRBD1 (5 bases). The V end was cut by 2 bases, the J end by 4 bases, with 8 bases between. The CDR3 runs 13 residues. Germline-derived CDR1 and CDR2 are LNHDA and SQIVND (reference sequence). The CDR3 is CASSIQGSYGYTF. The CDR3 DNA is TGTGCCAGTAGTATACAGGGATCCTATGGCTACACCTTC. Full variable domain (missing parts from reference TRBV19 and TRBJ1-2): DGGITQSPKYLFRKEGQNVTLSCEQNLNHDAMYWYRQDPGQGLRLIYYSQIVNDFQKGDIAEGYSVSREKKESFPLTVTSAQKNPTAFYLCASSIQGSYGYTFGSGTRLTVV.

J is TRBJ2-7 and V is TRBV7-6; tentatively, D is TRBD1 or TRBD2 (5 bases each). The CDR3 has 13 residues. V was cut by 3 bases and J by 6 bases, with 12 bases left in between. Germline-derived CDR1 and CDR2 are SGHVS and FNYEAQ. This CDR3 is CASSLAAGTEQYF. The CDR3 region has the DNA TGTGCCAGCAGCTTGGCCGCAGGGACCGAGCAGTACTTC.

V and J are TRBV6-1 and TRBJ2-7; 8 bases are a match to TRBD2. CDR3 length equals 17 residues. The J segment lost 2 bases and the V segment lost 2 bases, leaving 11 bases of the junction unmatched. From germline, CDR1 is MNHNS and CDR2 SASEGT. CDR3 protein: CASSEFVGRASTYEQYF. In nucleotides, the CDR3 is TGTGCCAGCAGTGAATTTGTCGGGAGGGCCTCTACCTACGAGCAGTACTTC.

This clone appeared a single time. The J gene is TRBJ1-5, the V gene TRBV19; D is unclear. Germline V gene data show CDR1 as LNHDA and CDR2 as SQIVND (reference sequence). Trimming removed 0 bases at V and 7 bases at J, with 7 bases between. This CDR3 region has 13 residues. The CDR3 protein is CASSIEPDQPQHF. DNA for the CDR3: TGTGCCAGTAGTATAGAACCTGACCAGCCCCAGCATTTT.

The V and J genes are TRBV11-2 and TRBJ2-7; tentatively, D is TRBD1 or TRBD2 (6 bases each). The CDR3 spans 14 residues. With 3 bases removed from V and 6 bases from J, the gap between germline ends came to 15 bases. The germline gives CDR1 SGHAT, CDR2 FQNNGV. The CDR3 here is CASSFGGGPPEQYF. CDR3 coding DNA: TGTGCCAGCAGCTTCGGAGGGGGACCACCCGAGCAGTACTTC.

This sequence joins TRBV11-2 and TRBJ2-7; D call uncertain. With 0 bases removed from V and 2 bases from J, the gap between germline ends came to 14 bases. The CDR3 totals 16 residues. The germline V gene has CDR1 SGHAT and CDR2 FQNNGV. This chain's CDR3 is CASSLDRLAAAYEQYF. The DNA for the CDR3 is TGTGCCAGCAGCTTAGATCGCCTCGCAGCAGCCTACGAGCAGTACTTC.

CDR3 in DNA: TGCAGCGTCCAGGGGGGGGTGAGTTACAATGAGCAGTTCTTC. Protein sequence: CSVQGGVSYNEQFF. The V call is TRBV29-1, the J call TRBJ2-1; possibly TRBD1 or TRBD2 for D (7 bases each). This CDR3 region has 14 residues. Trimming left V 6 bases short and J 4 bases short, with 16 bases between. Germline V CDR1 and CDR2: SQVTM, ANQGSEA.

The chain carries TRBV6-4 and TRBJ2-1; no reliable D call. Germline V gene sequence: CDR1 MRHNA, CDR2 SNTAGT. The CDR3 consists of 16 residues. Trimming stripped 6 bases from V and 3 bases from J, with 18 bases between. CDR3 in DNA: TGTGCCAGCAGCCCCAGAGGTGGCGCCTTCTACAATGAGCAGTTCTTC. It encodes CASSPRGGAFYNEQFF.

V usage is TRBV7-9 and J usage is TRBJ1-1, with D unclear. Trimming took 1 base from V and 13 from J, leaving 10 bases between them. From germline, CDR1 is SEHNR and CDR2 FQNEAQ (reference sequence). There are 11 residues in the CDR3. CDR3 sequence: CASSLGPTVFF. Written as DNA, the CDR3 is TGTGCCAGCAGCTTAGGACCCACGGTTTTCTTT.